Here is one T cell receptor (beta chain) with its context. Its antigen is not known. With 2 bases clipped from V and 5 bases from J, the junction kept 14 bases outside the gene matches. The CDR3 totals 18 residues. The germline gives CDR1 SGHRS, CDR2 YFSETQ. The data stem from a study of cytomegalovirus exposure and HLA in healthy donors. The PCR contained 60 Vbeta and 13 Jbeta primers. Measured with immunoSEQ multiplex PCR; TCRdb has only the in-frame clones, and not every one. This sample has roughly 130,000 clones; 75% to 85% occur once, and the top ten carry over 2%. Whole-study findings and limits: The study carried out a later analysis of TCR beta sequences. It associated 15,000 to 20,000 of them with specific HLA alleles at a false discovery rate of 0.05. In a later analysis, compared with equally common non-associated chains, HLA-associated beta chains were more expanded. Most subjects had HLA-A and HLA-B alleles reportedly predicted accurately by TCR beta sequences.

The chain couples TRBV5-1 to TRBJ2-1; 9 bases are shared with TRBD2. The sample consisted of PBMCs. The sequence was collected from a man aged 25-45 years in good health and CMV-seronegative. The CDR3 DNA sequence: TGCGCCAGCAGCTTTTTGTCGACCGCGGGAGGGTGGAACAATGAGCAGTTCTTC. Its protein product is CASSFLSTAGGWNNEQFF.